The clone carrying this TCR beta chain occurred once. In the authors' methods: Amplifying reference gene primers gave estimates of nucleated cell counts. Assay: immunoSEQ multiplex PCR; the TCRdb copy retains only in-frame clones and omits some. D and trimming were read from the DNA, whereas the V and J calls and clone size are those reported in that table. The sample consists of approximately 45,000 clones, around 83% of them appearing once. This sample was taken from a study of blood T cell repertoires in COVID-19. About the research overall: Acute-phase and convalescent COVID-19 samples originated in the United States, Italy and Spain. Sources were T cells, B-cell-depleted T cells, or PBMCs; the material itself was cDNA or gDNA.

Germline CDR1 MNHNS, CDR2 SASEGT. Trimming at V came to 3 bases and at J to 4 bases, leaving 6 bases not matched to a gene. The CDR3 runs to 15 residues. The sequence was obtained from an elderly woman with acute or convalescent COVID-19. The sequenced sample consisted of peripheral blood. This chain uses TRBV6-1 with TRBJ1-3; 7 bases line up with TRBD1. CDR3 in amino acids: CASSEYRGVGNTIYF. The CDR3 DNA follows: TGTGCCAGCAGTGAGTACAGGGGTGTCGGAAACACCATATATTTT.